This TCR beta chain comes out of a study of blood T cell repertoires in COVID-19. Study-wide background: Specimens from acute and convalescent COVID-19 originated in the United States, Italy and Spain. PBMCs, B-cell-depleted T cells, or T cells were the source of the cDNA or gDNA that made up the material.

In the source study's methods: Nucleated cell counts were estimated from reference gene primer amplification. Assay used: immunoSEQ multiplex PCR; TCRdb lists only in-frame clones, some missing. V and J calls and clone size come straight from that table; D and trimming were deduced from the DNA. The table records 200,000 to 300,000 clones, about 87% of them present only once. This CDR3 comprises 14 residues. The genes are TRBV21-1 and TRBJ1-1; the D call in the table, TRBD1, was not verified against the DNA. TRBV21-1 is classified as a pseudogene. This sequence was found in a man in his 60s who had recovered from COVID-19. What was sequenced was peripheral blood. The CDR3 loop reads CASPKGQFYSEAFF. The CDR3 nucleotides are TGTGCCAGCCCTAAGGGGCAGTTCTATTCCGAAGCTTTCTTT.